These 16 T cell receptor beta chains share one sample of origin, sequenced in a study of T cells in Graves' hyperthyroidism and ophthalmopathy. TCR beta CDR3 sequences were amplified from RNA transcripts. During a first-round RT-PCR of the TCR CDR3, the HTBI primer set was used. Via MiXCR, TCRdb re-called the multiplex PCR reads, giving one row per CDR3 protein. Of a few hundred thousand distinct CDR3 sequences listed, under 20% were seen once; the top ten hold approximately 15%. The sample was blood. These receptors were collected from a woman younger than 30 with Graves' ophthalmopathy.

This clonotype showed up many times. The chain couples TRBV28 to TRBJ2-6; TRBD1 is a possible D gene (6 bases). CDR1 and CDR2 from the germline V gene are MDHEN and SYDVKM. Trimming stripped 5 bases from V and 2 bases from J, with 10 bases between. The CDR3 length is 15 residues. CDR3 residues: CASSLNRAGANVLTF. Written as DNA, the CDR3 is TGTGCCAGCAGTCTCAACAGGGCTGGGGCCAACGTCCTGACTTTC.

This clonotype was detected many times. The V gene is TRBV5-8, the J gene TRBJ1-1, with TRBD1 matching 7 bases. From germline, CDR1 is SGHTS and CDR2 YDEGEE. V shed 7 bases and J 7 bases; nucleotides not matched to a gene: 7. The CDR3 length is 12 residues. CDR3 DNA sequence: TGTGCCAGCTTATTTGGGACAGATGAAGCTTTCTTT. Encoded protein: CASLFGTDEAFF.

This sequence joins TRBV19 and TRBJ2-1, with TRBD1 matching over 11 bases. Per the germline V gene, CDR1 is LNHDA and CDR2 is SQIVND (reference sequence). J lost 5 bases, V lost 6 bases, and 6 bases had no gene match. This CDR3 region has 15 residues. Written as DNA, the CDR3 is TGTGCCAGTAGGGGTGGACAGGGGGCGAACAATGAGCAGTTCTTC. Translated: CASRGGQGANNEQFF. Full variable domain (remainder filled in from reference TRBV19 and TRBJ2-1): DGGITQSPKYLFRKEGQNVTLSCEQNLNHDAMYWYRQDPGQGLRLIYYSQIVNDFQKGDIAEGYSVSREKKESFPLTVTSAQKNPTAFYLCASRGGQGANNEQFFGPGTRLTVL.

This clonotype appeared many times. This chain uses TRBV20-1 with TRBJ1-2, with a weak D call TRBD1 (5 bases). The ends were cut back, 7 bases at V and 3 bases at J, with 12 bases in the middle. Germline values: CDR1 DFQATT, CDR2 SNEGSKA (reference sequence). CDR3 length: 12 residues. CDR3 protein: CSGQGRDYGYTF. The CDR3 DNA is TGCAGTGGTCAGGGACGGGACTATGGCTACACCTTC.

This clonotype showed up just a few times. The chain carries TRBV29-1 and TRBJ2-5, with 13 bases fitting TRBD2. V lost 3 bases and J lost 4; bases outside the gene matches: 2. The CDR3 length is 14 residues. CDR1 and CDR2 from the germline V gene are SQVTM and ANQGSEA. The CDR3 region is CSVERTSGRETQYF. The CDR3 nucleotides read TGCAGCGTTGAGAGGACTAGCGGGAGAGAGACCCAGTACTTC.

In its sample, this clonotype was seen a few times. The V gene is TRBV27, the J gene TRBJ2-2; 7 bases are shared with TRBD1. The CDR3 totals 19 residues. V was pared by 2 bases and J by 4 bases, with 16 bases of the junction left unmatched. From germline, CDR1 is MNHEY and CDR2 SMNVEV (reference sequence). In nucleotides, the CDR3 is TGTGCCAGCAGTTTAGCGCCTCGACAGGGCCACATTCTCACCGGGGAGCTGTTTTTT. It translates to CASSLAPRQGHILTGELFF.

This clonotype was detected many times. The chain combines TRBV20-1 with TRBJ2-1; TRBD2 matches 14 bases. Looked up from germline, CDR1 is DFQATT and CDR2 is SNEGSKA (reference sequence). V trimming: 3 bases; J trimming: 2 bases; junction bases outside the gene matches: 6. This CDR3 has 17 residues. The CDR3 here is CSARGLAGALTYNEQFF. In DNA, the CDR3 is TGCAGTGCTAGGGGACTAGCGGGGGCCCTAACCTACAATGAGCAGTTCTTC.

The chain couples TRBV30 to TRBJ1-6; 7 bases are a match to TRBD1. This CDR3 has 14 residues. The ends lost 4 bases at V and 5 bases at J; junction bases unmatched: 5. Germline V CDR1 and CDR2: GTSNPN, SVGIG (reference sequence). CDR3 residues: CAWKGGMDNSPLHF. DNA of the CDR3: TGTGCCTGGAAAGGGGGCATGGATAATTCACCCCTCCACTTT.

Many counts were recorded for this clonotype. The chain is built from TRBV7-3 and TRBJ2-3; D may be TRBD1 or TRBD2 (7 bases each). V lost 10 bases to trimming and J lost 3 bases, with 26 bases between them. There are 17 residues in the CDR3. Germline CDR1 reads SGHTA; CDR2 reads FQGTGA. The CDR3 DNA is TGTGCCACCTCTCCGAATGCAGGGGGGGTTCGTACAGATACGCAGTATTTT. Encoded protein: CATSPNAGGVRTDTQYF.

For this clonotype: At one end the junction does not follow the germline gene, possibly because of a read error. The genes are TRBV3-1 and TRBJ2-7; TRBD1 or TRBD2 may be the D gene (6 bases each). The CDR3 has 16 residues. Germline V lookup: CDR1 LGHDT, CDR2 YNNKEL (reference sequence). The CDR3 DNA reads TGTGCCAGCAGCCAAGAATGGGGGGCTAGCTCCCACGAGCAGTACTTC. It yields the protein CASSQEWGASSHEQYF.

This clonotype was seen many times. V is TRBV30 and J is TRBJ2-3; TRBD2 matches at 8 bases. The germline gives CDR1 GTSNPN, CDR2 SVGIG (reference sequence). The CDR3 covers 14 residues. The junction had 11 bases not matched to a gene; V was cut back by 2 bases and J by 10 bases. The CDR3 protein is CAWSIGAGDDAQYF. The CDR3, as DNA: TGTGCCTGGAGTATTGGAGCGGGAGACGATGCGCAGTATTTT.

This clonotype was counted ten times or more. The chain employs TRBV7-2 and TRBJ2-7; weak D call: TRBD1 (7 bases). Trimming took 5 bases from V and 4 from J, leaving 12 bases between them. This CDR3 is 13 amino acids long. CDR1 is SGHTA, CDR2 FQGNSA, per germline. The CDR3 DNA follows: TGTGCCAGCAGCCGCGGGACAGAGTACGAGCAGTACTTC. Its protein is CASSRGTEYEQYF.

The CDR3 loop reads CASSTRTGGIGELFF. The CDR3 region has the DNA TGTGCCAGTAGTACCCGGACAGGGGGGATCGGGGAGCTGTTTTTT. V gene TRBV19 combines with J gene TRBJ2-2; 10 nucleotides match TRBD1. The CDR3 sequence is 15 residues long. V gave up 4 bases and J gave up 7 bases; unmatched junction bases: 6. Germline CDR1 is LNHDA and CDR2 is SQIVND (reference sequence).

In this sample, this clonotype turned up many times. The V call is TRBV7-2, the J call TRBJ2-5; 8 bases line up with TRBD2. The length of the CDR3 is 15 residues. From germline, CDR1 is SGHTA and CDR2 FQGNSA. Unmatched junction bases numbered 6, after V lost 1 base and J lost 5 bases. The CDR3 nucleotides are TGTGCCAGCAGCTTAGGAGCGGGAGTAGGGGAGACCCAGTACTTC. It yields the protein CASSLGAGVGETQYF.

This clonotype was observed a few times. The rearrangement links TRBV7-9 to TRBJ1-2; TRBD1 matches at 7 bases. The CDR3 runs 15 residues. V dropped 2 bases and J dropped 7; count of bases not matched to a gene: 10. The germline V gene has CDR1 SEHNR and CDR2 FQNEAQ (reference sequence). CDR3 sequence: CASSLTVSGGIGYTF. In DNA form, the CDR3 reads TGTGCCAGCAGCTTAACGGTCTCAGGGGGTATTGGCTACACCTTC.

The table lists this clonotype with many counts. This sequence joins TRBV7-9 and TRBJ1-2; TRBD1 is a possible D gene (6 bases). The CDR3 contains 14 residues. The germline V gene has CDR1 SEHNR and CDR2 FQNEAQ (reference sequence). Between the trimmed V and J ends, which lost 3 bases and 2 bases, there was a span of 10 bases. The CDR3 sequence is CASSFDRPNYGYTF. The CDR3 DNA follows: TGTGCCAGCAGCTTCGACAGGCCAAACTATGGCTACACCTTC. Full variable domain (outside the CDR3, taken from reference TRBV7-9 and TRBJ1-2): DTGVSQNPRHKITKRGQNVTFRCDPISEHNRLYWYRQTLGQGPEFLTYFQNEAQLEKSRLLSDRFSAERPKGSFSTLEIQRTEQGDSAMYLCASSFDRPNYGYTFGSGTRLTVV.